A selection of T cell receptor beta chains follows, all from one sample in a study of cytomegalovirus exposure and HLA in healthy donors. Assay used: immunoSEQ multiplex PCR; TCRdb lists only in-frame clones, some missing. The sample comprises some 90,000 clones, roughly 74% of which are singletons, and 2.5% to 3.5% rests with the top ten. Input material: PBMCs. The receptors were sampled from a female donor in good health and CMV-seropositive. CDR3s include the opening cysteine and the closing phenylalanine or tryptophan. A D gene is named only where the DNA matches it firmly. Rows may omit the clone size; those that give it use once, few, many or a size class.

j_gene: TRBJ2-5
len: 15
d_gene: TRBD1
v_gene: TRBV29-1
abundance: .
CDR3nt: TGCAGCGTCTTTGTGAGGACAGGGGGCCAAGAGACCCAGTACTTC
CDR3aa: CSVFVRTGGQETQYF

j_gene: TRBJ1-2
len: 16
d_gene: .
v_gene: TRBV4-3
abundance: .
CDR3nt: TGCGCCAGCAGCCAAGATCCCCTGGGGAGGCCCTATGGCTACACCTTC
CDR3aa: CASSQDPLGRPYGYTF

j_gene: TRBJ1-2
len: 15
d_gene: .
v_gene: TRBV29-1
abundance: .
CDR3nt: TGCAGCGTCGGACTGCCCGGCGGTGGAGCGGGAGGCTACACCTTC
CDR3aa: CSVGLPGGGAGGYTF

j_gene: TRBJ1-2
len: 15
d_gene: .
v_gene: TRBV7-9
abundance: .
CDR3nt: TGTGCCAGCACCTACCAACCGACAGGAAACTATGGCTACACCTTC
CDR3aa: CASTYQPTGNYGYTF

j_gene: TRBJ2-4
len: 18
d_gene: .
v_gene: TRBV6-1
abundance: few
CDR3nt: TGTGCCAGCAGTGAAAGGGGTTCGTCCGGGCCCCCCGGGAACATTCAGTACTTC
CDR3aa: CASSERGSSGPPGNIQYF

j_gene: TRBJ1-1
len: 12
d_gene: .
v_gene: TRBV30
abundance: few
CDR3nt: TGTGCCGTGACACCTGTGGGCACTGAAGCTTTCTTT
CDR3aa: CAVTPVGTEAFF

j_gene: TRBJ2-1
len: 14
d_gene: TRBD1
v_gene: TRBV6-5
abundance: few
CDR3nt: TGTGCCAGCAGTACCCGGGACAGAATCAATGAGCAGTTCTTC
CDR3aa: CASSTRDRINEQFF

j_gene: TRBJ1-5
len: 13
d_gene: .
v_gene: TRBV6-6
abundance: once
CDR3nt: TGTGCCAGCAGAGACAGATATAATCAGCCCCAGCATTTT
CDR3aa: CASRDRYNQPQHF

j_gene: TRBJ2-5
len: 12
d_gene: .
v_gene: TRBV5-4
abundance: .
CDR3nt: TGTGCCAGCAGCGGAGGCCAAGAGACCCAGTACTTC
CDR3aa: CASSGGQETQYF

j_gene: TRBJ2-3
len: 16
d_gene: TRBD2
v_gene: TRBV4-3
abundance: .
CDR3nt: TGCGCCAGCAGCCAAAGACTAGCGGGGGGGCAAGATACGCAGTATTTT
CDR3aa: CASSQRLAGGQDTQYF